These T cell receptor beta chains were read from a single sample in a study of cytomegalovirus exposure and HLA in healthy donors. Sequenced by immunoSEQ multiplex PCR; TCRdb stores in-frame clones only, minus some. The data hold roughly 330,000 clones, with around 87% observed a single time. Sample: PBMCs. These receptors all stem from a woman aged 25 to 39 in good health and CMV-seropositive. The CDR3 runs from the conserved cysteine through the conserved F or W. The order of the fields is D gene, V gene, CDR3 length, CDR3 protein. D genes are given only for firm matches.

d_call: NA
v_call: TRBV14
cdr3_length: 15
cdr3_aa: CASSQIDRRAGKLFF

d_call: NA
v_call: TRBV7-6
cdr3_length: 15
cdr3_aa: CASSPGILDANVLTF

d_call: NA
v_call: TRBV6-5
cdr3_length: 10
cdr3_aa: CASASYEQYF

d_call: TRBD1
v_call: TRBV7-2
cdr3_length: 16
cdr3_aa: CASSSLGAGQGYEQYF

d_call: TRBD1
v_call: TRBV7-2
cdr3_length: 12
cdr3_aa: CASSRGTGPLHF

d_call: NA
v_call: TRBV9
cdr3_length: 13
cdr3_aa: CASSVDSYNEQFF

d_call: NA
v_call: TRBV7-8
cdr3_length: 15
cdr3_aa: CASSPTRVKRGVLTF

d_call: TRBD1
v_call: TRBV7-6
cdr3_length: 15
cdr3_aa: CASSSWDRGSYEQYF

d_call: NA
v_call: TRBV6-4
cdr3_length: 16
cdr3_aa: CASSDSSEIPLHEQYF

d_call: NA
v_call: TRBV2
cdr3_length: 14
cdr3_aa: CASSEGSLFYEQYF

d_call: NA
v_call: TRBV6-1
cdr3_length: 14
cdr3_aa: CASSPSSGANVLTF

d_call: NA
v_call: TRBV12-5
cdr3_length: 18
cdr3_aa: CASGLTQDGSANTGELFF

d_call: NA
v_call: TRBV4-2
cdr3_length: 16
cdr3_aa: CASSPQGAAQNYGYTF

d_call: NA
v_call: TRBV5-1
cdr3_length: 16
cdr3_aa: CASSLFGQFSNQPQHF

d_call: TRBD1
v_call: TRBV5-4
cdr3_length: 17
cdr3_aa: CASSLGDRGRRDYEQYF

d_call: NA
v_call: TRBV4-2
cdr3_length: 16
cdr3_aa: CASSQQLSRDYPEAFF

d_call: TRBD2
v_call: TRBV6-4
cdr3_length: 16
cdr3_aa: CASSDGASGGPDTQYF

d_call: NA
v_call: TRBV7-9
cdr3_length: 14
cdr3_aa: CASSTGTLYNEQFF

d_call: TRBD1
v_call: TRBV6-5
cdr3_length: 15
cdr3_aa: CASILRGSMNTEAFF

d_call: TRBD2
v_call: TRBV28
cdr3_length: 19
cdr3_aa: CASSSPGLAVFSLTYEQYF

d_call: TRBD1
v_call: TRBV9
cdr3_length: 14
cdr3_aa: CASSPHQGAYEQFF

d_call: TRBD1
v_call: TRBV30
cdr3_length: 16
cdr3_aa: CAWSLQGGLAKNIQYF

d_call: NA
v_call: TRBV29-1
cdr3_length: 14
cdr3_aa: CSVEGGFGTDTQYF

d_call: TRBD2
v_call: TRBV6-5
cdr3_length: 13
cdr3_aa: CASSPGTTYEQYF

d_call: NA
v_call: TRBV29-1
cdr3_length: 11
cdr3_aa: CSLRAADTQYF

d_call: NA
v_call: TRBV5-1
cdr3_length: 15
cdr3_aa: CASSLEKGSYNEQFF

d_call: NA
v_call: TRBV5-1
cdr3_length: 15
cdr3_aa: CASSLDGQSYQPQHF

d_call: TRBD2
v_call: TRBV29-1
cdr3_length: 14
cdr3_aa: CSVGTSGLTYEQYF

d_call: NA
v_call: TRBV30
cdr3_length: 15
cdr3_aa: CAWSLGQRSNEKLFF

d_call: NA
v_call: TRBV19
cdr3_length: 13
cdr3_aa: CASSPGTSYEQYF

d_call: TRBD2
v_call: TRBV15
cdr3_length: 14
cdr3_aa: CATSTFSGAYEQYF

d_call: NA
v_call: TRBV5-6
cdr3_length: 15
cdr3_aa: CASSRGAASNEKLFF

d_call: TRBD1
v_call: TRBV7-6
cdr3_length: 15
cdr3_aa: CASSLRTGWLAGYTF

d_call: TRBD2
v_call: TRBV4-3
cdr3_length: 21
cdr3_aa: CASSQEEPSGLVWVLNNEQFF

d_call: TRBD2
v_call: TRBV30
cdr3_length: 16
cdr3_aa: CAWSSPHSGGGYEQYF

d_call: TRBD1
v_call: TRBV5-6
cdr3_length: 14
cdr3_aa: CASSLGQGYNEQFF

d_call: NA
v_call: TRBV25-1
cdr3_length: 16
cdr3_aa: CATKAGVEGRFAEAFF

d_call: TRBD1
v_call: TRBV30
cdr3_length: 15
cdr3_aa: CAWSVSRTGRQPQHF

d_call: NA
v_call: TRBV18
cdr3_length: 13
cdr3_aa: CASSPSRGPEAFF

d_call: NA
v_call: TRBV9
cdr3_length: 14
cdr3_aa: CASSVAGADYEQYF

d_call: NA
v_call: TRBV4-3
cdr3_length: 15
cdr3_aa: CASSQDRDIAYEQYF

d_call: TRBD1
v_call: TRBV11-2
cdr3_length: 14
cdr3_aa: CASGDRGRPYEQYF